These 30 T cell receptor beta chains were sequenced from one sample in a study of blood T cell repertoires in COVID-19. TCRdb's table, derived via immunoSEQ multiplex PCR, lists solely in-frame clones and lacks some. The profile shows roughly 250,000 clones, roughly 84% of them singletons. Material for sequencing was peripheral blood. Every receptor here comes from a woman aged 40 to 49 with active or convalescent COVID-19.

The CDR3 loop is CASSHNQPQHF. CDR3 bases: TGTGCCAGCAGCCACAATCAGCCCCAGCATTTT. V gene TRBV28 combines with J gene TRBJ1-5; D call uncertain. The CDR3 extends over 11 amino acids. The germline gives CDR1 MDHEN, CDR2 SYDVKM. V was clipped by 6 bases and J by 3 bases, with 3 bases between them. The entire variable domain, with the rest obtained from reference TRBV28 and TRBJ1-5, is as follows: DVKVTQSSRYLVKRTGEKVFLECVQDMDHENMFWYRQDPGLGLRLIYFSYDVKMKEKGDIPEGYSVSREKKERFSLILESASTNQTSMYLCASSHNQPQHFGDGTRLSIL.

This chain uses TRBV28 with TRBJ1-3; D is undetermined. Germline assignment: CDR1 MDHEN and CDR2 SYDVKM. Between the trimmed V and J ends, which lost 4 bases and 4 bases, there was a span of 14 bases. The CDR3 is made up of 15 amino acids. CDR3 sequence: CASSSGSASGNTIYF. CDR3 DNA: TGTGCCAGCAGTTCTGGTAGCGCTTCGGGAAACACCATATATTTT.

The J gene is TRBJ1-6, the V gene TRBV2; perhaps TRBD1 as D (5 bases). The CDR3 runs to 12 residues. Germline V lookup: CDR1 SNHLY, CDR2 FYNNEI. The V end was cut by 2 bases, the J end by 10 bases, with 6 bases between. The CDR3 reads CASSEQGSPLHF. CDR3 nucleotides: TGTGCCAGCAGTGAACAGGGATCACCCCTCCACTTT.

This sequence joins TRBV24-1 and TRBJ2-7, with D possibly matching TRBD2 (5 bases). The CDR3 has 15 amino acids. In germline, CDR1 is KGHDR, CDR2 SFDVKD. V shed 0 bases and J shed 5 bases, with 13 bases lying between them. The CDR3: CATSDLDGGMDEQYF. The CDR3 DNA is TGTGCCACCAGTGATTTGGACGGAGGAATGGACGAGCAGTACTTC.

A few counts support this clone. The chain uses TRBV19 and TRBJ1-6; D is uncertain. CDR1 and CDR2 (germline): LNHDA, SQIVND (reference sequence). The germline V and J ends were trimmed by 5 bases and 6 bases, with 8 bases remaining between them. The CDR3 is 13 residues long. In nucleotides, the CDR3 is TGTGCCAGTAGTCTCCTTAGTAATTCACCCCTCCACTTT. Its translation: CASSLLSNSPLHF.

The chain links TRBV5-1 to TRBJ1-1, with 9 bases that match TRBD1. Germline V gene sequence: CDR1 SGHRS, CDR2 YFSETQ. This CDR3 has 15 amino acids. With 6 bases clipped from V and 4 bases from J, the junction kept 10 bases outside the gene matches. CDR3 sequence: CASKQGAGSSTEAFF. CDR3 nucleotide sequence: TGCGCCAGCAAACAGGGGGCTGGTTCAAGCACTGAAGCTTTCTTT.

The J gene is TRBJ1-5, the V gene TRBV19; 9 bases map to TRBD1. V dropped 5 bases and J dropped 10; count of bases not matched to a gene: 9. In germline, CDR1 is LNHDA, CDR2 SQIVND (reference sequence). This CDR3 contains 14 residues. CDR3 residues: CASSASRDRDPQHF. In DNA, the CDR3 is TGTGCCAGTAGTGCGTCCCGGGACAGGGACCCCCAGCATTTT.

This clone was counted a single time. This chain links TRBV28 with TRBJ2-3; D not resolved. This CDR3 has 15 residues. The V end lost 5 bases, the J end lost 4 bases, and 16 bases lay between the germline ends. Germline V gene lookup returns CDR1 MDHEN and CDR2 SYDVKM. The CDR3 region has the DNA TGTGCCAGCAGTCCCATGGGCTCCGTCGCAGATACGCAGTATTTT. It encodes CASSPMGSVADTQYF.

J is TRBJ2-1 and V is TRBV14, with D unclear. V lost 4 bases to trimming and J lost 1 base, with 11 bases between them. This CDR3 is 15 amino acids long. CDR1 and CDR2 (germline): SGHDN, FVKESK. The CDR3 is CASSPRPGSYNEQFF. For the CDR3, the DNA is TGTGCCAGCAGCCCAAGACCCGGGTCCTACAATGAGCAGTTCTTC. The whole variable domain, filled in from reference TRBV14 and TRBJ2-1, reads EAGVTQFPSHSVIEKGQTVTLRCDPISGHDNLYWYRRVMGKEIKFLLHFVKESKQDESGMPNNRFLAERTGGTYSTLKVQPAELEDSGVYFCASSPRPGSYNEQFFGPGTRLTVL.

This clone was seen just once. J is TRBJ2-2 and V is TRBV9; 13 bases line up with TRBD2. With 3 bases clipped from V and 4 bases from J, the junction kept 3 bases outside the gene matches. The CDR3 is made up of 16 amino acids. In germline, CDR1 is SGDLS, CDR2 YYNGEE. The chain's CDR3 is CASSAGLAGATGELFF. The CDR3 nucleotides are TGTGCCAGCAGCGCAGGACTAGCGGGGGCCACCGGGGAGCTGTTTTTT. The entire variable domain, with the rest obtained from reference TRBV9 and TRBJ2-2, is as follows: DSGVTQTPKHLITATGQRVTLRCSPRSGDLSVYWYQQSLDQGLQFLIQYYNGEERAKGNILERFSAQQFPDLHSELNLSSLELGDSALYFCASSAGLAGATGELFFGEGSRLTVL.

The chain has TRBV9 and TRBJ1-2; possible D gene TRBD1, 6 bases. There are 14 residues in the CDR3. Germline V gives CDR1 SGDLS, CDR2 YYNGEE. Trimming removed 4 bases at V and 8 bases at J, with 18 bases between. CDR3 residues: CASSTDRRPQGYTF. For the CDR3, the DNA is TGTGCCAGCAGCACCGACAGGCGGCCCCAGGGCTACACCTTC.

A single count supports this clone. The chain recombines TRBV28 with TRBJ2-1, with 9 bases lining up with TRBD2. V shed 2 bases, J shed 7 bases, and the junction held 9 bases outside the gene matches. Germline lookup yields CDR1 MDHEN and CDR2 SYDVKM. The CDR3 spans 16 residues. The CDR3 nucleotides are TGTGCCAGCAGTTTACTGTTTCTAGCGGGGAAGAATGAGCAGTTCTTC. This gives the protein CASSLLFLAGKNEQFF.

The chain recombines TRBV11-2 with TRBJ1-3; the D is unclear. CDR1 and CDR2 from the germline V gene are SGHAT and FQNNGV. The CDR3 spans 16 residues. Trimming cost V 2 bases and J 2 bases, with 13 bases left between them. CDR3 amino acids: CASSLLVVNTGNTIYF. The CDR3 DNA reads as TGTGCCAGCAGCTTACTGGTAGTGAATACTGGAAACACCATATATTTT. The complete variable domain, with remaining parts taken from reference TRBV11-2 and TRBJ1-3, reads EAGVAQSPRYKIIEKRQSVAFWCNPISGHATLYWYQQILGQGPKLLIQFQNNGVVDDSQLPKDRFSAERLKGVDSTLKIQPAKLEDSAVYLCASSLLVVNTGNTIYFGEGSWLTVV.

V and J are TRBV19 and TRBJ1-2; 7 nucleotides align to TRBD1. Germline V gene lookup returns CDR1 LNHDA and CDR2 SQIVND (reference sequence). CDR3 length equals 13 residues. With 6 bases clipped from V and 4 bases from J, the junction kept 5 bases outside the gene matches. The CDR3 bases are TGTGCCAGTAGCCGGGGACAGAGCTATGGCTACACCTTC. Translated, it gives CASSRGQSYGYTF.

The genes are TRBV6-5 and TRBJ1-1, with D hard to call. Germline CDR1 and CDR2: MNHEY and SVGAGI. V was shortened by 6 bases and J by 6 bases, with 17 bases between the two germline ends. This CDR3 comprises 14 residues. This CDR3 reads CASSPSTADPEAFF. CDR3 nucleotides: TGTGCCAGCAGCCCCTCTACAGCGGACCCTGAAGCTTTCTTT.

This clone was seen ten or more times. This chain links TRBV7-3 with TRBJ2-1, with 7 bases aligning to TRBD1. The CDR3 runs to 15 residues. Germline V gives CDR1 SGHTA, CDR2 FQGTGA. V shed 5 bases, J shed 0 bases, and the junction held 4 bases outside the gene matches. The CDR3 protein is CASSKTGSSYNEQFF. The CDR3 DNA reads as TGTGCCAGCAGCAAGACAGGGAGCTCCTACAATGAGCAGTTCTTC. Full variable domain (missing parts from reference TRBV7-3 and TRBJ2-1): GAGVSQTPSNKVTEKGKYVELRCDPISGHTALYWYRQSLGQGPEFLIYFQGTGAADDSGLPNDRFFAVRPEGSVSTLKIQRTERGDSAVYLCASSKTGSSYNEQFFGPGTRLTVL.

Comments on this clone: One end of the junction fails to match germline, which may point to a read error. The chain combines TRBV6-1 with TRBJ1-4; D gene ambiguous. This CDR3 comprises 15 residues. Germline loops: CDR1 MNHNS, CDR2 SASEGT. CDR3 amino acids: CASREGLATNEKLFF. CDR3 bases: TGTGCCAGCAGGGAAGGACTTGCAACTAATGAAAAACTGTTTTTT.

The chain combines TRBV19 with TRBJ1-5, with 7 bases aligning to TRBD1. This CDR3 has 19 residues. The germline V gene encodes CDR1 LNHDA and CDR2 SQIVND (reference sequence). With V trimmed by 5 bases and J by 0 bases, 16 bases remained unmatched. In DNA, the CDR3 is TGTGCCAGTAGTCCCTCTGAACAGGGGACGTTATATAGCAATCAGCCCCAGCATTTT. Encoded protein: CASSPSEQGTLYSNQPQHF.

This chain links TRBV7-9 with TRBJ2-7; TRBD1 matches at 8 bases. With 6 bases clipped from V and 5 bases from J, the junction kept 12 bases outside the gene matches. The germline V gene encodes CDR1 SEHNR and CDR2 FQNEAQ (reference sequence). The CDR3 covers 15 residues. Here the CDR3 reads CASRPDSGTGHEQYF. CDR3 nucleotides: TGTGCCAGCAGGCCTGACTCCGGGACAGGCCACGAGCAGTACTTC.

The chain is built from TRBV9 and TRBJ2-1; D is unresolved. V lost 0 bases and J 2 bases, leaving 9 bases between the germline ends. The germline V gene encodes CDR1 SGDLS and CDR2 YYNGEE. The CDR3 sequence is 15 residues long. CDR3 region: CASSVAGSTYNEQFF. CDR3 DNA sequence: TGTGCCAGCAGCGTAGCTGGTAGCACCTACAATGAGCAGTTCTTC. Complete variable domain (other parts from reference TRBV9 and TRBJ2-1): DSGVTQTPKHLITATGQRVTLRCSPRSGDLSVYWYQQSLDQGLQFLIQYYNGEERAKGNILERFSAQQFPDLHSELNLSSLELGDSALYFCASSVAGSTYNEQFFGPGTRLTVL.

The rearrangement joins TRBV29-1 to TRBJ1-2; D possibly corresponds to TRBD1 (5 bases). Germline CDR1 is SQVTM and CDR2 is ANQGSEA. The ends were cut back, 0 bases at V and 1 base at J, with 9 bases in the middle. This CDR3 spans 14 amino acids. The CDR3 protein is CSVEEDQGNYGYTF. CDR3 nucleotide sequence: TGCAGCGTTGAAGAAGACCAGGGTAACTATGGCTACACCTTC.

The chain recombines TRBV2 with TRBJ1-1; 10 bases agree with TRBD1. The V and J ends lost 5 bases and 11 bases, in that order; junction bases with no gene match: 14. The CDR3 is made up of 15 amino acids. CDR1 and CDR2 (germline): SNHLY, FYNNEI. The CDR3 loop reads CASSPGTGVEWWAFF. The CDR3 DNA follows: TGTGCCAGCAGTCCCGGGACAGGGGTTGAGTGGTGGGCTTTCTTT.

J is TRBJ2-3 and V is TRBV12-3 or TRBV12-4; TRBD2 might be the D (5 bases). The CDR3 covers 13 residues. With 6 bases removed from V and 5 bases from J, the gap between germline ends came to 12 bases. CDR3 sequence reads: CASRQLGRDTQYF. In DNA, the CDR3 is TGTGCCAGCAGACAACTAGGTCGAGATACGCAGTATTTT.

The chain carries TRBV27 and TRBJ1-4, with D perhaps TRBD1 (6 bases). CDR1 MNHEY and CDR2 SMNVEV come from the germline V gene (reference sequence). The V end lost 7 bases, the J end lost 7 bases, and 16 bases lay between the germline ends. This CDR3 is built from 14 residues. CDR3 region: CASTLQGGSEKLFF. In DNA, the CDR3 is TGTGCCAGCACCCTACAGGGAGGGAGTGAAAAACTGTTTTTT.

CDR3: CASSYRGSSANYGYTF. As DNA, the CDR3 is TGTGCCAGCAGCTACAGGGGGTCAAGCGCTAACTATGGCTACACCTTC. The V call is TRBV3-1 (or the pseudogene TRBV3-2), the J call TRBJ1-2; TRBD1 matches 8 bases. Per the germline V gene, CDR1 is LGHDT and CDR2 is YNNKEL (reference sequence). The J segment lost 0 bases and the V segment lost 5 bases, leaving 8 bases of the junction unmatched. CDR3 length: 16 amino acids.

This clone has just one count. The chain recombines TRBV7-9 with TRBJ1-4; TRBD1 matches 10 bases. Germline CDR1 is SEHNR and CDR2 is FQNEAQ (reference sequence). The CDR3 is made up of 15 amino acids. J was trimmed by 5 bases and V by 5 bases; bases with no gene match: 5. The CDR3 here is CASSPRTGGNEKLFF. CDR3 DNA sequence: TGTGCCAGCAGCCCTCGGACAGGGGGGAATGAAAAACTGTTTTTT.

The chain combines TRBV5-1 with TRBJ2-5; D gene ambiguous. The V end was cut by 4 bases, the J end by 0 bases, with 4 bases between. Germline loops: CDR1 SGHRS, CDR2 YFSETQ. This CDR3 has 12 amino acids. In DNA form, the CDR3 reads TGCGCCAGCAGCCGGGACCAAGAGACCCAGTACTTC. Its protein product is CASSRDQETQYF.

As DNA, the CDR3 is TGTGCCAGCAGCTTTCTAGCGGGGGGACTATCAACTAGCACAGATACGCAGTATTTT. Its translation: CASSFLAGGLSTSTDTQYF. The genes are TRBV7-9 and TRBJ2-3; 11 positions agree with TRBD2. Trimming took 3 bases from V and 0 from J; bases not matched to a gene: 11. The germline V gene encodes CDR1 SEHNR and CDR2 FQNEAQ (reference sequence). The CDR3 is made up of 19 amino acids.

This clone is a singleton in its sample. The J gene is TRBJ2-5, the V gene TRBV5-4; 13 bases are a match to TRBD2. Germline V gene lookup returns CDR1 SGHNT and CDR2 YYREEE (reference sequence). This CDR3 is 17 amino acids long. The J segment lost 1 base and the V segment lost 4 bases, leaving 7 bases of the junction unmatched. In DNA, the CDR3 is TGTGCCAGCAGCCGTGGGACTAGCGGGGCCCTCCAAGAGACCCAGTACTTC. It yields the protein CASSRGTSGALQETQYF.

The genes are TRBV11-2 and TRBJ2-7, with 8 bases that match TRBD2. V shed 5 bases and J 3 bases; nucleotides not matched to a gene: 12. The CDR3 runs 16 residues. Germline values: CDR1 SGHAT, CDR2 FQNNGV. CDR3 DNA sequence: TGTGCCAGCAGCCCAGTAAATAGGGCGGGGGGCTACGAGCAGTACTTC. Amino acids: CASSPVNRAGGYEQYF.